Here is one T cell receptor beta chain with its context. The data are from a study of T cell responses to AZD1222 COVID-19 vaccine. Method: immunoSEQ multiplex PCR; TCRdb's copy keeps in-frame clones and lacks some. The sample lists approximately 150,000 clones; around nine tenths were seen once. The TCR originated in an adult who received the AZD1222 COVID-19 vaccine. Sequenced here: peripheral blood, sampled 28 days after the second AZD1222 dose.

This chain's CDR3 is CASDRGDSYSNQPQHF. The CDR3 coding sequence is TGTGCCAGCGACAGGGGCGACTCCTATAGCAATCAGCCCCAGCATTTT. The chain joins TRBV19 to TRBJ1-5, with TRBD1 matching 8 bases. The CDR3 runs 16 residues. V lost 9 bases, J lost 0 bases, and 10 bases stayed unmatched. Germline V gene sequence: CDR1 LNHDA, CDR2 SQIVND (reference sequence).